The 11 T cell receptor beta chains reported below all come from one sample, sequenced in a study of T cells in Graves' hyperthyroidism and ophthalmopathy. Amplified regions were TCR beta CDR3 sequences from RNA transcripts. Initially, a first-round RT-PCR of the TCR CDR3 employed the HTBI primer set. TCRdb analysed the multiplex PCR reads with MiXCR anew, one entry per CDR3 protein. The repertoire holds 480,000 or so distinct CDR3 sequences, with under 15% as singletons. The sample was blood. These receptor sequences come from a woman aged 18-30 years with Graves' hyperthyroidism.

The V call is TRBV9, the J call TRBJ2-5, with D tentatively TRBD1 (6 bases). V dropped 3 bases and J dropped 1 base, with 13 bases sitting between them. Looked up from germline, CDR1 is SGDLS and CDR2 is YYNGEE. There are 15 residues in the CDR3. The CDR3 DNA sequence: TGTGCCAGCAGCGCCGAGGGACACATCCAAGAGACCCAGTACTTC. This translates into CASSAEGHIQETQYF.

The chain employs TRBV18 and TRBJ1-1; TRBD1 might be the D (6 bases). Germline V lookup: CDR1 KGHSH, CDR2 LQKENI. This CDR3 is 17 amino acids long. The V and J ends lost 5 bases and 0 bases respectively, with 19 bases between them. For the CDR3, the DNA is TGTGCCAGCTCATCCGACGGGACACCTAGGATGAACACTGAAGCTTTCTTT. Its protein product is CASSSDGTPRMNTEAFF.

The chain links TRBV6-2 or TRBV6-3 to TRBJ2-1; 8 nucleotides line up with TRBD2. The CDR3 is 14 amino acids. V lost 2 bases and J lost 12; bases outside the gene matches: 9. Germline V gene data show CDR1 as MNHEY and CDR2 as SVGEGT. CDR3 sequence reads: CASSYGDSGKAQFF. In DNA form, the CDR3 reads TGTGCCAGCAGTTACGGGGATAGCGGGAAAGCGCAGTTCTTC.

This clonotype was picked up many times. The V and J genes are TRBV11-1 and TRBJ1-1; tentative D call: TRBD1 (6 bases). Trimming pared 5 bases from V and 4 bases from J, leaving 20 bases between. The CDR3 spans 16 residues. Germline CDR1 SGHAT, CDR2 FQDESV (reference sequence). The CDR3 DNA follows: TGTGCCAGCAGCATAAGACAGGCTGGGTGGCTCACTGAAGCTTTCTTT. Translated, it gives CASSIRQAGWLTEAFF.

V is TRBV24-1 and J is TRBJ2-1, with TRBD2 matching over 8 bases. V lost 7 bases and J lost 7; bases outside the gene matches: 8. The CDR3 has 14 amino acids. CDR1 and CDR2 (germline): KGHDR, SFDVKD. This CDR3 is CATRGLGKINEQFF. The CDR3 nucleotides read TGTGCCACCAGGGGACTAGGGAAAATTAATGAGCAGTTCTTC.

This clonotype occurred many times. The CDR3 sequence is CASRPAPGAGGYTF. As DNA, the CDR3 is TGTGCCAGCAGGCCCGCGCCAGGGGCGGGGGGCTACACCTTC. The chain has TRBV12-3 or TRBV12-4 and TRBJ1-2; D might be TRBD1 (6 bases). The CDR3 consists of 14 residues. V gave up 6 bases and J gave up 8 bases, with 19 bases separating them.

Many counts were recorded for this clonotype. The chain joins TRBV3-1 to TRBJ2-7, with D tentatively TRBD2 (6 bases). The CDR3 covers 15 residues. Germline values: CDR1 LGHDT, CDR2 YNNKEL (reference sequence). Trimming removed 1 base from V and 6 bases from J, with 16 bases in between. The CDR3 here is CASSQGGVGGSEQYF. In DNA, the CDR3 is TGTGCCAGCAGCCAAGGAGGAGTGGGAGGCAGCGAGCAGTACTTC.

This clonotype has at least ten counts. The chain combines TRBV24-1 with TRBJ2-3; unclear D gene. From germline, CDR1 is KGHDR and CDR2 SFDVKD. The CDR3 has 13 residues. V lost 5 bases and J lost 3, with 8 bases in between. CDR3 coding DNA: TGTGCCACCAGTGTCAGTCGGACAGATACGCAGTATTTT. Its protein is CATSVSRTDTQYF.

This clonotype showed up many times. The rearrangement uses TRBV12-3 or TRBV12-4 and TRBJ1-1; maybe TRBD1 (6 bases). The CDR3 consists of 11 residues. Trimming stripped 6 bases from V and 13 bases from J, with 15 bases between. Written as DNA, the CDR3 is TGTGCCAGCAGGGGTTACAGGGATGTTTTCTTT. As protein: CASRGYRDVFF.

This clonotype was seen ten or more times. V and J are TRBV2 and TRBJ2-3; D perhaps matches TRBD2 (6 bases). V lost 6 bases and J 6 bases, leaving 16 bases between the germline ends. Germline CDR1 is SNHLY and CDR2 is FYNNEI. The CDR3 covers 14 residues. As DNA, the CDR3 is TGTGCCAGCAGATCGGGGGAGAATGGTGATACGCAGTATTTT. Translating it yields CASRSGENGDTQYF.

For this clonotype: An end of the junction differs from the germline gene, which may be a read error. V gene TRBV15 combines with J gene TRBJ2-5, with D possibly being TRBD1 or TRBD2 (5 bases each). The CDR3 consists of 14 residues. CDR1 is LNHNV and CDR2 is YYDKDF in the germline V gene (reference sequence). The CDR3 region is CATTRGTLEETQYF. In DNA, the CDR3 is TGTGCCACCACCAGAGGGACGCTTGAGGAGACCCAGTACTTC.